The next 10 T cell receptor beta chains were all read from a single sample in a study of vaccination and CD4 T cells after COVID-19 (dated by TCRdb to between 2022 and 2023). Their specific antigens are unknown. This specimen's treatment or condition label, per the study, means: roughly ten-day PBMC culture with coronavirus spike peptide pools or control peptides (ViraFEST assay). Libraries were constructed by PCR. The instrument given in TCRdb is Illumina iSeq 100. At the Johns Hopkins FTIC core, DNA from the cultured CD4+ T cells underwent TCR sequencing with the Oncomine TCR Beta short-read assay. TCRdb reworked the public reads: Q25 trimming with fastp, MiXCR clone assembly, productive beta chains retained. Every entry covers one CDR3 protein and lists the most common genes and DNA from its rows. The table for this sample lists 5,000 to 8,000 distinct CDR3 sequences; more than 15% of them were counted only once. The leading ten clones occupy more than 20% of the sample.

The sequenced sample consisted of CD4+ T cells from blood, cultured in vitro. The receptors here all came from a human donor who had recovered from COVID-19.

Judged by abundance, this clonotype is medium-sized (0.01 to 0.1%). The chain combines TRBV20-1 with TRBJ1-6; no reliable D call. V was clipped by 0 bases and J by 0 bases, with 18 bases between them. In germline, CDR1 is DFQATT, CDR2 SNEGSKA (reference sequence). CDR3 length: 19 amino acids. CDR3: CSARDLGLSVSSYNSPLHF. DNA of the CDR3: TGCAGTGCTAGAGATCTGGGCCTTAGTGTCAGCTCCTATAATTCACCCCTCCACTTT.

By proportion, this clonotype is medium-sized (0.01 to 0.1%). The chain couples TRBV7-2 to TRBJ1-1, with 10 bases matching TRBD1. The junction had 7 bases not matched to a gene; V was cut back by 11 bases and J by 1 base. The CDR3 is 14 residues long. Germline V gives CDR1 SGHTA, CDR2 FQGNSA. The CDR3 nucleotides are TGTGCCCTCGACAGGGGGCTGGGGAACACTGAAGCTTTCTTT. This codes for CALDRGLGNTEAFF.

This chain connects TRBV24-1 to TRBJ2-1; 11 bases are a match to TRBD1. V lost 9 bases and J lost 7; bases outside the gene matches: 10. Germline CDR1 is KGHDR and CDR2 is SFDVKD. The CDR3 is 15 residues long. DNA for the CDR3: TGTGCCACCGGGGGGGGGGACAGGGGGTTAAATGAGCAGTTCTTC. Translation gives CATGGGDRGLNEQFF.

There are a few counts of this clonotype. This chain joins TRBV10-2 and TRBJ2-7; D call uncertain. The V end was cut by 2 bases, the J end by 4 bases, with 3 bases between. The CDR3 length is 11 residues. CDR1 and CDR2 from the germline V gene are WSHSY and SAAADI. CDR3 DNA: TGCGCCAGCAGTGAGGGATACGAGCAGTACTTC. This sequence encodes CASSEGYEQYF.

J is TRBJ1-6 and V is TRBV19, with TRBD1 matching over 11 bases. The V gene end was trimmed by 3 bases and the J gene end by 8 bases; junction bases not matched to a gene: 0. The CDR3 is made up of 14 amino acids. Germline V gives CDR1 LNHDA, CDR2 SQIVND (reference sequence). The CDR3 nucleotides are TGTGCCAGTAGTATGGGACAGGGGGATTCACCCCTCCACTTT. Protein sequence: CASSMGQGDSPLHF.

The rearrangement uses TRBV20-1 and TRBJ1-1; weak D call: TRBD1 (5 bases). CDR1 and CDR2 (germline): DFQATT, SNEGSKA (reference sequence). The germline V and J ends were trimmed by 0 bases and 0 bases, with 5 bases remaining between them. The CDR3 length is 13 residues. In DNA form, the CDR3 reads TGCAGTGCTAGAGACAGGGTGAACACTGAAGCTTTCTTT. This encodes CSARDRVNTEAFF.

This clonotype is medium-sized within its sample. V and J are TRBV7-2 and TRBJ1-5; unclear D gene. The CDR3 consists of 13 residues. CDR1 is SGHTA, CDR2 FQGNSA, per germline. The V and J ends lost 5 bases and 5 bases respectively, with 10 bases between them. The CDR3 bases are TGTGCCAGCAGCCCCCGCGGGGATCAGCCCCAGCATTTT. Amino acids: CASSPRGDQPQHF.

The chain carries TRBV6-1 and TRBJ1-2, with 8 positions matching TRBD1. Germline values: CDR1 MNHNS, CDR2 SASEGT. This CDR3 spans 15 amino acids. V lost 7 bases, J lost 4 bases, and 11 bases stayed unmatched. For the CDR3, the DNA is TGTGCCAGCAAATTCGGGACAGGAGGACCCTATGGCTACACCTTC. Protein sequence: CASKFGTGGPYGYTF.

By its share, this clonotype is medium-sized. The chain combines TRBV7-2 with TRBJ1-5; D not resolved. This CDR3 is built from 13 residues. CDR1 is SGHTA, CDR2 FQGNSA, per germline. The V end was cut by 5 bases, the J end by 2 bases, with 7 bases between. CDR3 bases: TGTGCCAGCAGCGTACGGGGCAATCAGCCCCAGCATTTT. Protein sequence: CASSVRGNQPQHF.

This clonotype has more than one count but fewer than ten. The J gene is TRBJ1-1, the V gene TRBV6-2 or TRBV6-3; D might be TRBD1 (6 bases). Germline V CDR1 and CDR2: MNHEY, SVGEGT. Between the trimmed V and J ends, which lost 10 bases and 10 bases, there was a span of 19 bases. The CDR3 is made up of 12 amino acids. CDR3 coding DNA: TGTGCCACCCGAATAAGGGACAAAATAGCTTTCTTT. As protein: CATRIRDKIAFF.